The present T cell receptor beta chain was sequenced within a study of identical twins. TCRdb reanalysed the 5' RACE reads using MiXCR and keeps one entry per CDR3 protein. The table has 400,000 to 500,000 distinct CDR3 sequences, around 15% seen once; the top ten hold approximately 1%. With V trimmed by 6 bases and J by 0 bases, 5 bases remained unmatched. Germline CDR1 and CDR2: MNHNS and SASEGT. The CDR3 consists of 14 residues. These data are also associated with another study on yellow fever vaccine responses in identical twins.

The sequence was collected from a woman under 30 in good health. Material: CD4+ T cells sorted from blood. V is TRBV6-1 and J is TRBJ2-7; TRBD2 matches at 7 bases. CDR3 nucleotide sequence: TGTGCCAGCAGCAGAGCGGGGAGCTCCTACGAGCAGTACTTC. It specifies CASSRAGSSYEQYF.